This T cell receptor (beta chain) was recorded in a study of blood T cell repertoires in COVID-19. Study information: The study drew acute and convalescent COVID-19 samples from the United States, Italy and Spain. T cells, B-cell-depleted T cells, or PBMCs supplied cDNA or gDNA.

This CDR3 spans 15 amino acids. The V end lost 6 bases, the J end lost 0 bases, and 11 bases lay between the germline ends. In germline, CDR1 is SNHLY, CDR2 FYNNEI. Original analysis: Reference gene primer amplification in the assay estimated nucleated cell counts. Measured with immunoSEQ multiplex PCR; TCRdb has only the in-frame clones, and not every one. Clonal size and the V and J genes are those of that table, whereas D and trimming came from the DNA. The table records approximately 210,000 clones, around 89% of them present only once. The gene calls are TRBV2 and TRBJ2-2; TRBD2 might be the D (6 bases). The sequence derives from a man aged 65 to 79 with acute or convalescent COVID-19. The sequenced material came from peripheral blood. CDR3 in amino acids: CASRNRDSNTGELFF. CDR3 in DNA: TGTGCCAGCAGAAACCGGGACTCGAACACCGGGGAGCTGTTTTTT.